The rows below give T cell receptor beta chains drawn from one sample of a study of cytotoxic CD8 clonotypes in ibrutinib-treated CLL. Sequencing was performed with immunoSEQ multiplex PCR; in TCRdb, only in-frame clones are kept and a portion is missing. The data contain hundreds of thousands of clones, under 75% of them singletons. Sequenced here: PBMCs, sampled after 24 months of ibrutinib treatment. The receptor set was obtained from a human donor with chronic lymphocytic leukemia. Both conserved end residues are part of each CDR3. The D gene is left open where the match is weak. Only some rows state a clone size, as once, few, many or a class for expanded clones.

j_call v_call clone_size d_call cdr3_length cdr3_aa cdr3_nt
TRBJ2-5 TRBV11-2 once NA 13 CASSLRIQETQYF TGTGCCAGCAGCTTAAGGATACAGGAGACCCAGTACTTC
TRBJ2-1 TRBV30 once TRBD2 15 CAWSLSGSGYYEQFF TGTGCCTGGAGCCTCAGCGGGAGCGGGTACTATGAGCAGTTCTTC
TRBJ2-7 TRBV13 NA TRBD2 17 CASSPGTSGPSSYEQYF TGTGCCAGCAGCCCCGGGACTAGCGGGCCAAGCTCCTACGAGCAGTACTTC
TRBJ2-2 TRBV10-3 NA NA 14 CATRGGFNTGELFF TGTGCCACCCGAGGTGGGTTCAACACCGGGGAGCTGTTTTTT
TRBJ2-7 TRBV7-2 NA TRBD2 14 CASSILAGRGEQYF TGTGCCAGCAGCATACTAGCGGGAAGGGGCGAGCAGTACTTC
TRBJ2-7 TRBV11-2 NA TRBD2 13 CASTGGEWREQYF TGTGCCTCCACCGGGGGGGAATGGCGGGAGCAGTACTTC
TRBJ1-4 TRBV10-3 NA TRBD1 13 CAISDRGDEKLFF TGTGCCATCAGTGACAGGGGGGATGAAAAACTGTTTTTT
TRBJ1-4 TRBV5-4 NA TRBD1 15 CASSSQGPTNEKLFF TGTGCCAGCAGCTCACAGGGGCCAACTAATGAAAAACTGTTTTTT
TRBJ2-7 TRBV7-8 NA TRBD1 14 CASSHPSPDRGEYF TGTGCCAGCAGCCATCCATCCCCAGACAGGGGGGAGTACTTC
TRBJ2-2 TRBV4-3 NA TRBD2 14 CASSPGGGAGELFF TGCGCCAGCAGCCCCGGGGGGGGAGCCGGGGAGCTGTTTTTT
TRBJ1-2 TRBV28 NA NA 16 CASSSQSTDTNYGYTF TGTGCCAGCAGTTCCCAATCGACGGACACTAACTATGGCTACACCTTC
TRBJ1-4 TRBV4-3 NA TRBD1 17 CASSQGDRGPTNEKLFF TGCGCCAGCAGCCAAGGGGACAGGGGCCCAACTAATGAAAAACTGTTTTTT
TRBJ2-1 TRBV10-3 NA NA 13 CAIMGSQNNEQFF TGTGCCATCATGGGGAGCCAGAACAATGAGCAGTTCTTC
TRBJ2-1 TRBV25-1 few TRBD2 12 CASGDYYNEQFF TGTGCCAGTGGGGACTATTACAATGAGCAGTTCTTC
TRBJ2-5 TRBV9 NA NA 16 CASSVGLATITETQYF TGTGCCAGCAGCGTAGGGCTAGCGACAATCACAGAGACCCAGTACTTC
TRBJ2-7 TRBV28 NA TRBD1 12 CASSGQGTEQYF TGTGCCAGCAGTGGACAGGGGACGGAGCAGTACTTC
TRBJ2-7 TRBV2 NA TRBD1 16 CASRNPGTGGPYEQYF TGTGCCAGCAGGAATCCGGGGACAGGGGGACCCTACGAGCAGTACTTC
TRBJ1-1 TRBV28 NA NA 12 CASKTGQPEAFF TGTGCCAGCAAAACAGGACAGCCTGAAGCTTTCTTT
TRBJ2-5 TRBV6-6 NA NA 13 CASTRTVQETQYF TGTGCCAGCACCCGGACTGTACAAGAGACCCAGTACTTC